The present entry profiles one T cell receptor beta chain with its context. No antigen is known for it. A J-beta primer mix and a sample-barcoded 5' primer were used in a second PCR of about 7 to 12 cycles. Every cDNA was tagged by a template-switch adaptor with 12 random nucleotides. Via MiXCR, TCRdb re-called the 5' RACE reads, giving one row per CDR3 protein. The repertoire holds 650,000 to 800,000 distinct CDR3 sequences, with roughly half as singletons. The germline V gene has CDR1 SGHRS and CDR2 YFSETQ. This CDR3 has 16 residues. J gave up 4 bases and V 4 bases, and 12 bases lay outside the gene matches. The record originates from a study of blood T cells in healthy people across ages. Whole-study findings and limits: It was not possible, with unsorted PBMCs, to conclusively compare naive and antigen-experienced cells. Older individuals had lower TCR beta diversity per million T cells (the decline was roughly linear).

Every participating donor contributed roughly 10 milliliters of peripheral blood through a draw. This chain links TRBV5-1 with TRBJ2-3; 7 bases fit TRBD2. Material for sequencing was blood. The source is a woman of 80 years or more in good health. The CDR3 DNA sequence: TGCGCCAGCAGCGAATCAGCGGGGAGGGTCGCAGATACGCAGTATTTT. Translated, it gives CASSESAGRVADTQYF.